This TCR beta chain was recorded in a study of T cells in Graves' hyperthyroidism and ophthalmopathy. Amplification of TCR beta CDR3 regions used RNA as the template. In the first-round RT-PCR of the TCR CDR3, the HTBI primer set was used. Using its own MiXCR run on the multiplex PCR reads, TCRdb lists one record per CDR3 protein. This table holds a few hundred thousand distinct CDR3 sequences, around 46% found once. The length of the CDR3 is 16 residues. CDR1 and CDR2 from the germline V gene are MGHRA and YSYEKL. With 4 bases clipped from V and 3 bases from J, the junction kept 10 bases outside the gene matches. In its sample, this clonotype was seen many times.

This TCR derives from a woman under 30 with Graves' hyperthyroidism. Sequencing was performed on peripheral blood or thyroid tissue (not recorded which). This chain connects TRBV4-1 to TRBJ2-7; 9 nucleotides match TRBD1. CDR3 nucleotides: TGCGCCAGCAGCCTTGTTCTGGGACAGGGATTCTACGAGCAGTACTTC. Its translation: CASSLVLGQGFYEQYF.